This T cell receptor beta chain stems from a study of T-cell reconstitution after alpha-beta-depleted transplantation in children. The TCRbeta library incorporated unique molecular identifiers. TCRdb reanalysed the PCR reads using MiXCR and keeps one entry per CDR3 protein. This repertoire shows 100,000 to 120,000 distinct CDR3 sequences, 10% found once; its top ten account for 8%. The germline V gene encodes CDR1 SGHRS and CDR2 YFSETQ. The CDR3 consists of 14 residues. Trimming removed 0 bases from V and 9 bases from J, with 16 bases in between. This clonotype has ten or more counts. This receptor was taken from a human donor who donated a stem cell graft to a child with acute lymphoblastic leukemia. Sequences were derived from PBMCs from the stem cell graft donor, sampled from the stem cell graft. The chain uses TRBV5-1 and TRBJ2-7; the D is unclear. The DNA for the CDR3 is TGCGCCAGCAGCTTGGTCCGGCGGCACCCGGGGCAGTACTTC. As protein: CASSLVRRHPGQYF. The whole variable domain, filled in from reference TRBV5-1 and TRBJ2-7, reads KAGVTQTPRYLIKTRGQQVTLSCSPISGHRSVSWYQQTPGQGLQFLFEYFSETQRNKGNFPGRFSGRQFSNSRSEMNVSTLELGDSALYLCASSLVRRHPGQYFGPGTRLTVT.